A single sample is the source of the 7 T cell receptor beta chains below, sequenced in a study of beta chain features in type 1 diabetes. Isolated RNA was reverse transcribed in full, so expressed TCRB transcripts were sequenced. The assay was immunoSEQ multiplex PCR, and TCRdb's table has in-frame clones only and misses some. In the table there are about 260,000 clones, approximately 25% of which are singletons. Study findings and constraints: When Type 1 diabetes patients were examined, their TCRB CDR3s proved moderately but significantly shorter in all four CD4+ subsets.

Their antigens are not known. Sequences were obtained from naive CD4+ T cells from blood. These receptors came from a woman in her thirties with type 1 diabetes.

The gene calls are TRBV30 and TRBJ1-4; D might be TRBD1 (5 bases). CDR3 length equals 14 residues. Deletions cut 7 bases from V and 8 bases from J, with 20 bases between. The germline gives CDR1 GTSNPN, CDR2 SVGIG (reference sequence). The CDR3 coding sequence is TGTGCCTATGATAAACAGGCTCGCAGGGAAAAACTGTTTTTT. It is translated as CAYDKQARREKLFF.

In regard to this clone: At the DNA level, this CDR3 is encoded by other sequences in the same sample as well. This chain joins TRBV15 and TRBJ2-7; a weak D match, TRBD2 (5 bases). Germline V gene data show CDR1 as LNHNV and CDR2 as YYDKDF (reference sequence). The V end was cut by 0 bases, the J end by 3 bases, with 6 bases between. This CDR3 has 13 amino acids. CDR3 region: CATSRDRGYEQYF. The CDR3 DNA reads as TGTGCCACCAGCAGAGATCGGGGCTACGAGCAGTACTTC.

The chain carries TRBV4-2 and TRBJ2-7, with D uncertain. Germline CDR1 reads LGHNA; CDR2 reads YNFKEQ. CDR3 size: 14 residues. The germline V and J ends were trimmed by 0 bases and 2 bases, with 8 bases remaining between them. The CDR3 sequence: CASSQDRQAYEQYF. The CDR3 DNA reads TGTGCCAGCAGCCAAGATCGGCAGGCCTACGAGCAGTACTTC.

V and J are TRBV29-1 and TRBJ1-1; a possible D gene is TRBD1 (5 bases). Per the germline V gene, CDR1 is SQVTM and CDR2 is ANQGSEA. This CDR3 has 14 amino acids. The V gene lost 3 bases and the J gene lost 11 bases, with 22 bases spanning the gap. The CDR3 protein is CSVEPPWGVERAFF. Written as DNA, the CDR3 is TGCAGCGTTGAGCCCCCTTGGGGGGTAGAGCGGGCTTTCTTT.

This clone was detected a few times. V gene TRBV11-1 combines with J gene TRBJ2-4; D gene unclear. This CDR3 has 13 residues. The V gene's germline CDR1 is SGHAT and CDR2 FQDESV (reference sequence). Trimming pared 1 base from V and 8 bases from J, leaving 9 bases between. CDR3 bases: TGTGCCAGCAGCTTAGGGCTTGCGGACATTCAGTACTTC. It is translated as CASSLGLADIQYF. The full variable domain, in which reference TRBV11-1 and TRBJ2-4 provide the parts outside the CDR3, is EAEVAQSPRYKITEKSQAVAFWCDPISGHATLYWYRQILGQGPELLVQFQDESVVDDSQLPKDRFSAERLKGVDSTLKIQPAELGDSAMYLCASSLGLADIQYFGAGTRLSVL.

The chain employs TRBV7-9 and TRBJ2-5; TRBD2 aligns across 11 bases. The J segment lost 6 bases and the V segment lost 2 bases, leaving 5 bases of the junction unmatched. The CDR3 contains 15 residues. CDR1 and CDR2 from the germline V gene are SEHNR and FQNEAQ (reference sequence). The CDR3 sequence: CASSLTSGSMKTQYF. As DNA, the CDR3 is TGTGCCAGCAGCTTAACTAGCGGGAGTATGAAGACCCAGTACTTC.

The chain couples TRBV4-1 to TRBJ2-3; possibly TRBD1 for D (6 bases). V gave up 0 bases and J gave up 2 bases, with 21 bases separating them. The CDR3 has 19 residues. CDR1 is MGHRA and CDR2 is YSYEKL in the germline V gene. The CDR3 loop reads CASSQDGGRLSYPTDTQYF. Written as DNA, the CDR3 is TGCGCCAGCAGCCAAGATGGGGGCAGGCTTTCCTACCCCACAGATACGCAGTATTTT.